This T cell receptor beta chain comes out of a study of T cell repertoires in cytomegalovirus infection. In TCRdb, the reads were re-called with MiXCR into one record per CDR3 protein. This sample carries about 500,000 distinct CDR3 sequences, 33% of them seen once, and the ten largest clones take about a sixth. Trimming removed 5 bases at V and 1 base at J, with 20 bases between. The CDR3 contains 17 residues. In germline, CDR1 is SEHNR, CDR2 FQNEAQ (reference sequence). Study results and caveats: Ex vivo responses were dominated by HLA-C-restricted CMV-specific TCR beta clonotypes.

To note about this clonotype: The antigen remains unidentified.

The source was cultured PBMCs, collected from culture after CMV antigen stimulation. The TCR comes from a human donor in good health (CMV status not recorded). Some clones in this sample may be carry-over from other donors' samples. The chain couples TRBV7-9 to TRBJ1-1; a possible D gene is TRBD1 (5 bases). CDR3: CASSPLTGRGENTEAFF. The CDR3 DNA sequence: TGTGCCAGCAGCCCACTGACGGGGAGGGGCGAGAACACTGAAGCTTTCTTT.